The T cell receptor beta chain under discussion was sequenced for a study of blood T cell repertoires in COVID-19. The method was immunoSEQ multiplex PCR; TCRdb's version includes in-frame clones alone and lacks a portion of them. The sample holds 300,000 to 400,000 clones, over 75% seen once. From germline, CDR1 is SGHTA and CDR2 FQGTGA. The CDR3 runs to 13 residues. With V trimmed by 5 bases and J by 4 bases, 3 bases remained unmatched. This clonotype was sampled from a woman aged 25-40 years with acute COVID-19. V usage is TRBV7-3 and J usage is TRBJ1-1; 8 bases align to TRBD1. Material: PBMCs or T cells enriched from blood (not recorded which). The CDR3 reads CASSATGGTEAFF. CDR3 nucleotide sequence: TGTGCCAGCAGCGCAACAGGGGGCACTGAAGCTTTCTTT.